This T cell receptor beta chain was retrieved from a study of blood T cell repertoires in COVID-19. Study context: Samples came from the United States, Italy and Spain, spanning acute and convalescent COVID-19.

Assay used: immunoSEQ multiplex PCR; TCRdb lists only in-frame clones, some missing. Altogether 250,000 or so clones are present, 75% to 90% being singletons, with the ten largest covering roughly 4.3%. Sequences were obtained from PBMCs or T cells enriched from blood (not recorded which). The receptor comes from a woman younger than 45 with acute COVID-19.

CDR3 sequence reads: CASSQRTQTGTGAKNIQYF. The CDR3 region has the DNA TGCGCCAGCAGCCAACGCACCCAGACAGGGACGGGGGCCAAAAACATTCAGTACTTC. The J gene is TRBJ2-4, the V gene TRBV4-1; the match to TRBD1 covers 7 bases. V gave up 2 bases and J gave up 1 base; unmatched junction bases: 14. The CDR3 totals 19 residues. Germline CDR1 reads MGHRA; CDR2 reads YSYEKL.